These T cell receptor beta chains were read from a single sample in a study of blood T cell repertoires in COVID-19. TCRdb's copy holds only in-frame clones and misses some; the assay was immunoSEQ multiplex PCR. The sample contains 250,000 or so clones, 89% of which appear only once. The specimen was peripheral blood. All receptors come from a woman between 40 and 55 years old who had recovered from COVID-19. Both conserved end residues are part of each CDR3. The order of the fields is D gene, J gene, V gene, CDR3 protein. D genes are given only for firm matches.

d_call: TRBD2; j_call: TRBJ2-7; v_call: TRBV13; cdr3_aa: CASSLSEIAGAPKEYEQYF
d_call: TRBD1; j_call: TRBJ2-4; v_call: TRBV19; cdr3_aa: CASSPDRTGGQYF
d_call: .; j_call: TRBJ2-1; v_call: TRBV5-5; cdr3_aa: CASSTDTHNEQFF
d_call: TRBD1; j_call: TRBJ2-1; v_call: TRBV5-1; cdr3_aa: CASSSGTGDRQFF
d_call: TRBD1; j_call: TRBJ1-4; v_call: TRBV6-6; cdr3_aa: CASSFAGTGSEKLFF
d_call: .; j_call: TRBJ1-1; v_call: TRBV7-8; cdr3_aa: CASSRGRNEAFF
d_call: .; j_call: TRBJ2-5; v_call: TRBV11-2; cdr3_aa: CASSSQLGRGEETQYF
d_call: TRBD1; j_call: TRBJ1-2; v_call: TRBV19; cdr3_aa: CASRGQRQGPRANYGYTF
d_call: .; j_call: TRBJ2-2; v_call: TRBV5-5; cdr3_aa: CASSQPLADTGELFF
d_call: TRBD2; j_call: TRBJ2-2; v_call: TRBV4-3; cdr3_aa: CASSQALRLAGGLGELFF
d_call: TRBD2; j_call: TRBJ2-5; v_call: TRBV7-2; cdr3_aa: CASSSSSGSLTGETQYF
d_call: .; j_call: TRBJ2-7; v_call: TRBV6-5; cdr3_aa: CASRPGSYEQYF
d_call: TRBD2; j_call: TRBJ2-2; v_call: TRBV7-6; cdr3_aa: CASSPVGRDTGELFF
d_call: .; j_call: TRBJ2-4; v_call: TRBV6-5; cdr3_aa: CASSPSEAKNIQYF
d_call: TRBD1; j_call: TRBJ1-2; v_call: TRBV28; cdr3_aa: CASREGASSYTF
d_call: TRBD1; j_call: TRBJ1-6; v_call: TRBV13; cdr3_aa: CASSTRDSGSPLHF
d_call: TRBD2; j_call: TRBJ2-1; v_call: TRBV19; cdr3_aa: CASSILAGVGEQFF
d_call: TRBD2; j_call: TRBJ2-3; v_call: TRBV6-5; cdr3_aa: CASSLAGGVPDTQYF
d_call: .; j_call: TRBJ2-1; v_call: TRBV24-1; cdr3_aa: CATSDSQGHLGNEQFF
d_call: .; j_call: TRBJ2-6; v_call: TRBV6-5; cdr3_aa: CASSYLAGSGANVLTF
d_call: TRBD1; j_call: TRBJ1-5; v_call: TRBV19; cdr3_aa: CASSIGQGVGQPQHF
d_call: TRBD1; j_call: TRBJ1-5; v_call: TRBV5-1; cdr3_aa: CASSPGQGSNQPQHF
d_call: .; j_call: TRBJ1-2; v_call: TRBV19; cdr3_aa: CATHSRASNYGYTF